This T cell receptor beta chain was documented in a study of metastatic and nonmetastatic thyroid tumors. Germline V gene sequence: CDR1 MNHEY, CDR2 SVGAGI. The ends lost 6 bases at V and 8 bases at J; junction bases unmatched: 13. This CDR3 is built from 15 residues. Treatment of any kind had been given to no patient before thyroid surgery. This clone was counted ten times or more. TCRdb reanalyzed the PCR reads with MiXCR. This table holds approximately 22,000 clones, approximately 30% found once. Material: blood. The genes are TRBV6-5 and TRBJ2-3; TRBD1 matches 8 bases. The source is a female donor with papillary thyroid cancer or a benign thyroid nodule (not recorded which). Some clones in this sample may be carry-over from other donors' samples. The CDR3 nucleotides read TGTGCCAGCAGCCACCGGGACAGGTTGGCAGGTACGCAGTATTTT. Translating gives CASSHRDRLAGTQYF.